This TCR beta chain originates from a study of shared clonotypes between healthy human individuals (dated by TCRdb to about 2020). As for the study more broadly: A couple of women and three men aged 18 to 49 years were included in the cohort. The study deeply sequenced blood TCR repertoires of five healthy adults to estimate repertoire size and the extent of clonotype sharing between individuals. Different laboratories and diverse techniques were used to prepare libraries and sequence TCR repertoires, to increase sequencing depth and limit assay-specific biases. Per donor, leukapheresis produced somewhere between about 0.9 and 9.5 billion PBMCs. Broad study findings and their caveats: Pairwise subsampling indicated that sequencing depth was expected to affect the degree of clonotype sharing among donors. Sampling was restricted to blood, and TCR repertoires in tissue are likely to differ from TCR repertoires in blood. The small number of donors limited the genetic and exposure-history diversity represented.

Using the deep immunoSEQ assay, multiplex PCR amplified TCR CDR3 regions from genomic DNA. For each cell subset, the extracted genomic DNA was distributed evenly across all wells of several immunoSEQ 96-well plates, and each plate served as one replicate. Each replicate PCR for unsorted PBMC received 250 to 300 ng genomic DNA, equal to around 30,000 T cell genomes. Ten immunoSEQ deep assay plates were used to sequence the unsorted PBMC genomic DNA. Purified libraries were quantified with a Qubit 3.0 fluorometer, sized on a Bioanalyzer 2100, and re-quantified with the KAPA Library Quantification kit. Every immunoSEQ 96-well plate was sequenced on a separate single-read 150-cycle Illumina NextSeq 550 flow cell. On the authors' methods: Because the immunoSEQ output held only junctional sequences and lacked quality scores, the filtering could not match the filtering applied to full-length reads. To assign V/J genes and CDR3, sequences were annotated against IMGT germline references using PyIR, a Python wrapper for IgBLAST v1.9. Any read was removed if the V/J assignment was weak (E-value above 1e-6), the CDR3 was missing, or the read contained stop codons, out-of-frame junctions, or ambiguous translated residues. V3J clonotypes were defined as sequences sharing the same inferred V gene, J gene, and CDR3 amino acid sequence. Percentage overlap between repertoires was calculated by dividing the number of shared unique clonotypes by the size of the smaller repertoire. Repertoire richness was assessed with RTK rarefaction, the Chao1 estimator, and Recon v2.1 estimates of unobserved clonotypes. TCRdb's version of the immuneACCESS table is confined to in-frame rearrangements and falls short of the full clone set. An unresolved V gene accounts for under half of the shortfall where checked; the remainder is of unknown origin. For V, J and clone size, that table is used; D and trimming come from the DNA. The sample yields about 480,000 clones; less than 85% were counted once. Roughly 13% of the sample goes to the ten largest clones.

The donors were healthy, HIV-negative adults who had no recently reported acute infections or vaccinations. Every donor was a Caucasian adult living in Nashville, Tennessee, USA. In the unsorted samples, 70 million to 95 million PBMCs were counted, and genomic DNA was extracted using the QIAamp DNA Blood Mini kit. After blood collection by leukapheresis, PBMCs were isolated using Ficoll-Histopaque density gradient centrifugation and then cryopreserved in the vapor phase of liquid nitrogen. Reading from cysteine to phenylalanine, the CDR3 counts 14 amino acids. Only the CDR3 portion is preserved as DNA: 42 bases, with reading frame beginning at the first base. Details on this clone: There is no known antigen for this receptor. The input lacks base qualities; no much larger clone sits a single base away.

This chain joins TRBV12-2 to TRBJ1-1; the listed D gene, TRBD1, was not tested against the DNA. TRBV12-2 is described as a pseudogene. The clonotype originates from a woman aged 40 to 50 in good health. Some clones in this sample may be carry-over from other donors' samples. The sequencing input was PBMCs. CDR3 region: CASRLGVQGTEAFF. The DNA is TGTGCAAGTCGCTTAGGGGTGCAGGGCACTGAAGCTTTCTTT.